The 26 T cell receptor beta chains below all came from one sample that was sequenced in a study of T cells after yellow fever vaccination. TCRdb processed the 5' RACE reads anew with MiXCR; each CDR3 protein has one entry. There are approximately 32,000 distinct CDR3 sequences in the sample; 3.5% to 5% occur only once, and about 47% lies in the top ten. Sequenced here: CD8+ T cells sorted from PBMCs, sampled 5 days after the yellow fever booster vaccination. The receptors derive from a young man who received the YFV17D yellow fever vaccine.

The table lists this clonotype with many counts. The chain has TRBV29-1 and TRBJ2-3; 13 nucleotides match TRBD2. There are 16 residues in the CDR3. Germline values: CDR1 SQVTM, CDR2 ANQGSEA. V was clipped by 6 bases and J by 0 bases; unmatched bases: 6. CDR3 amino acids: CSVRTSGRYSTDTQYF. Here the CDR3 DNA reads TGCAGCGTCCGGACTAGCGGGAGATATAGCACAGATACGCAGTATTTT.

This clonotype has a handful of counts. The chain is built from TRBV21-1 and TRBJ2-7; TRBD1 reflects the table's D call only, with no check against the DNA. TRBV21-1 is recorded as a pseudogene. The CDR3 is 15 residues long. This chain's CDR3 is CASSKRGFSPYEQYF. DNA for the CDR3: TGTGCCAGCAGCAAAAGGGGCTTTTCCCCCTACGAGCAGTACTTC.

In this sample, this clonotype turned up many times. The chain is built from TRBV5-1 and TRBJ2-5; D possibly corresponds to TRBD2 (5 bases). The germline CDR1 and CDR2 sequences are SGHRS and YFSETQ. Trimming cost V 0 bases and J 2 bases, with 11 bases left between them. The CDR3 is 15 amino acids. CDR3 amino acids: CASSLGRGLQETQYF. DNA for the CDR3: TGCGCCAGCAGCTTGGGGCGCGGGTTACAAGAGACCCAGTACTTC.

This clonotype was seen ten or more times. The CDR3 sequence is CSARDTRQGDNQPQHF. CDR3 bases: TGCAGTGCTAGAGACACAAGGCAGGGGGACAATCAGCCCCAGCATTTT. The rearrangement uses TRBV20-1 and TRBJ1-5; 7 positions match TRBD1. The CDR3 runs to 16 residues. CDR1 is DFQATT and CDR2 is SNEGSKA in the germline V gene (reference sequence). Germline trimming cut 0 bases from V and 3 bases from J; bases unmatched to any gene: 8.

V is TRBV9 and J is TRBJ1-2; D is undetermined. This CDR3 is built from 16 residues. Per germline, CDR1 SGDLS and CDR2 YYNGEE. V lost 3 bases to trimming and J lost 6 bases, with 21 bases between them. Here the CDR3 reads CASSGSVGRLRDGYTF. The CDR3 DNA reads TGTGCCAGCAGCGGTTCCGTCGGGAGATTACGGGATGGCTACACCTTC. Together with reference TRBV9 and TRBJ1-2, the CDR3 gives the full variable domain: DSGVTQTPKHLITATGQRVTLRCSPRSGDLSVYWYQQSLDQGLQFLIQYYNGEERAKGNILERFSAQQFPDLHSELNLSSLELGDSALYFCASSGSVGRLRDGYTFGSGTRLTVV.

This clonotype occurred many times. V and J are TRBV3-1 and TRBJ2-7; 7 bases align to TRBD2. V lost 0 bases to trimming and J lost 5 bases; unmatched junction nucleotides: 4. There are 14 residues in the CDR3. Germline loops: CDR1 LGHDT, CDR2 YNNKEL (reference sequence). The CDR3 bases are TGTGCCAGCAGCCAAGATAAGGGAGGGAACGAGCAGTACTTC. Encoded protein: CASSQDKGGNEQYF.

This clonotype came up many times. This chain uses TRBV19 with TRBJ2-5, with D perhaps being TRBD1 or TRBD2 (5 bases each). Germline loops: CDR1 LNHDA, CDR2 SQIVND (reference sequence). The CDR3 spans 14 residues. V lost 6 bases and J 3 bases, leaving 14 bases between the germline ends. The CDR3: CASSQFWGKETQYF. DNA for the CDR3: TGTGCCAGTAGCCAGTTTTGGGGGAAAGAGACCCAGTACTTC.

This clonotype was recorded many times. The CDR3 is CASSWGGAETQYF. The CDR3 DNA sequence: TGTGCCAGCAGCTGGGGGGGTGCGGAGACCCAGTACTTC. The V call is TRBV5-6, the J call TRBJ2-5, with 7 nucleotides matching TRBD2. The CDR3 covers 13 residues. The V and J ends lost 3 bases and 5 bases, in that order; junction bases with no gene match: 4. The germline V gene has CDR1 SGHDT and CDR2 YYEEEE. Filled out from reference TRBV5-6 and TRBJ2-5, the complete variable domain reads DAGVTQSPTHLIKTRGQQVTLRCSPKSGHDTVSWYQQALGQGPQFIFQYYEEEERQRGNFPDRFSGHQFPNYSSELNVNALLLGDSALYLCASSWGGAETQYFGPGTRLLVL.

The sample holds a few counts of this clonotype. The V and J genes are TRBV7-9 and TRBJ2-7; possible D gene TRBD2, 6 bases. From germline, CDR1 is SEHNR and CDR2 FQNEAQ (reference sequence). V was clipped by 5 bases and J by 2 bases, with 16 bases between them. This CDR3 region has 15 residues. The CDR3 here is CASSTRLERPYEQYF. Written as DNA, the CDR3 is TGTGCCAGCAGCACGAGACTAGAAAGGCCCTACGAGCAGTACTTC.

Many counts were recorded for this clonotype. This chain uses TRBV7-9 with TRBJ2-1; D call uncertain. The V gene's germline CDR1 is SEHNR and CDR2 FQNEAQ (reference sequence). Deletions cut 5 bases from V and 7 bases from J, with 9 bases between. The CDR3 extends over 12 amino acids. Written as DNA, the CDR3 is TGTGCCAGCAGCAAAACCAGGAATGAGCAGTTCTTC. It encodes CASSKTRNEQFF.

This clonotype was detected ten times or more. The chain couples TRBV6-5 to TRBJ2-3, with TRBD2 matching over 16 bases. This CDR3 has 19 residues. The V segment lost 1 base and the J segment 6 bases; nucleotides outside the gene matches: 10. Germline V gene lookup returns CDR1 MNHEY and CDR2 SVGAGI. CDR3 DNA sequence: TGTGCCAGCAGTTACTTCCCGGGACTAGCGGGAGGGGTTGGGGATACGCAGTATTTT. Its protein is CASSYFPGLAGGVGDTQYF.

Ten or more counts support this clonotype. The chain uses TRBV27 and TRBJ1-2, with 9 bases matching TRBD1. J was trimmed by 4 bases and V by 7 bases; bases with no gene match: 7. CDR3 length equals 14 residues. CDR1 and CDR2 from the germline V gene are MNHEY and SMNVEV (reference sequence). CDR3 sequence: CASTSGTGSYGYTF. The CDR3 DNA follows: TGTGCCAGCACTTCCGGGACAGGGAGCTATGGCTACACCTTC.

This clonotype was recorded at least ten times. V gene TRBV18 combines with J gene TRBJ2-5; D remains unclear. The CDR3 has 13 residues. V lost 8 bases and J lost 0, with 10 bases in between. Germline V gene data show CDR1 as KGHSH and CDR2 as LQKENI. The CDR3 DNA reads TGTGCCAGCCGCCGACACGACCAAGAGACCCAGTACTTC. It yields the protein CASRRHDQETQYF.

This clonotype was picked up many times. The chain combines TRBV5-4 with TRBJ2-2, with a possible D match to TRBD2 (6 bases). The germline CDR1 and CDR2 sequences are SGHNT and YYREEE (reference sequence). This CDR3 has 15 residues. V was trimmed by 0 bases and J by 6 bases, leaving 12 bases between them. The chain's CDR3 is CASSLGAGPAGELFF. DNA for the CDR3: TGTGCCAGCAGCTTGGGGGCGGGGCCCGCCGGGGAGCTGTTTTTT.

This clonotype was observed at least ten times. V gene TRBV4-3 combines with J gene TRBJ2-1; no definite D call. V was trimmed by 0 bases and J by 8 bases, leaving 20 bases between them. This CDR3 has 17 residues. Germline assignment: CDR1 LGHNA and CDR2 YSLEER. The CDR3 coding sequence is TGCGCCAGCAGCCAAGATTTCCCTGACAACGCGATCGATGAGCAGTTCTTC. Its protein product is CASSQDFPDNAIDEQFF.

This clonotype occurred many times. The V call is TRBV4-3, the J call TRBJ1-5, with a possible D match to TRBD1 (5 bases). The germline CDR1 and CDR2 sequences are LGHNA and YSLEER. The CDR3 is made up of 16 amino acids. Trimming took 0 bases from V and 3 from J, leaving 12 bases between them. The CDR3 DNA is TGCGCCAGCAGCCAAGATTTGGGGCAAGACAATCAGCCCCAGCATTTT. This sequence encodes CASSQDLGQDNQPQHF.

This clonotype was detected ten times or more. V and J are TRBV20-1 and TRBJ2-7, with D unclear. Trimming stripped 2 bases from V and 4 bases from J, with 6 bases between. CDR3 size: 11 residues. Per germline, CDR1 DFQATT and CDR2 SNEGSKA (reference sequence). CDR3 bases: TGCAGTGCTAGAAGCGATTACGAGCAGTACTTC. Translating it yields CSARSDYEQYF.

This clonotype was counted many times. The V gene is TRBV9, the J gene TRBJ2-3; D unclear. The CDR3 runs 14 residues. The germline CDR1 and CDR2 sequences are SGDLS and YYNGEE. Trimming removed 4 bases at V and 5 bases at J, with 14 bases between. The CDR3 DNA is TGTGCCAGCAGCTCGGTGGTGGGTCAAGATACGCAGTATTTT. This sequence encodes CASSSVVGQDTQYF.

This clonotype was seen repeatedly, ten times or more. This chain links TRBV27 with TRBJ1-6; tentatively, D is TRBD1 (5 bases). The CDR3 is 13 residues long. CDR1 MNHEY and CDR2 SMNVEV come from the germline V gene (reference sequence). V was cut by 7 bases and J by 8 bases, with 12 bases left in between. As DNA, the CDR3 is TGTGCCAGCAAAGTCGGGGGAGATTCACCCCTCCACTTT. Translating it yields CASKVGGDSPLHF.

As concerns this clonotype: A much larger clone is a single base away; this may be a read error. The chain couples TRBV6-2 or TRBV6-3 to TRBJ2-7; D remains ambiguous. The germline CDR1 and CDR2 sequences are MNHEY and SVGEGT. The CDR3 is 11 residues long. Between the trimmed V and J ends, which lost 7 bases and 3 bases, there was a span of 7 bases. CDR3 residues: CASTSHYEQYF. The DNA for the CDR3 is TGTGCCAGCACTTCCCACTACGAGCAGTACTTC.

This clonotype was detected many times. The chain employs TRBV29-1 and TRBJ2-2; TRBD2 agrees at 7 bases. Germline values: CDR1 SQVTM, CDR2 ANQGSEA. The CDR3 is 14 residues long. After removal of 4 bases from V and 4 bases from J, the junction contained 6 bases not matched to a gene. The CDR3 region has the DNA TGCAGCGTTGTGGGGGGGACCGGCACCGGGGAGCTGTTTTTT. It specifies CSVVGGTGTGELFF.

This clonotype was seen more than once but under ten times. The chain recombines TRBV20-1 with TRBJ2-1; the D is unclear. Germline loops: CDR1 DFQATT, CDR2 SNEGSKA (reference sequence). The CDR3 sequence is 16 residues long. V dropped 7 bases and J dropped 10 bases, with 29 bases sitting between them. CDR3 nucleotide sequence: TGCAGTGTTCACCCCTCCCTGCGACCATATGCCAGCGAGCAGTTCTTC. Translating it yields CSVHPSLRPYASEQFF.

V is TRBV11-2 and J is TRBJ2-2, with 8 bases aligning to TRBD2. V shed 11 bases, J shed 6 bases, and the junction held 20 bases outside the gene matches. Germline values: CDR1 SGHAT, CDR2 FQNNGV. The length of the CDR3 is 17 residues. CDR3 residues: CAFCFERENTRAGELFF. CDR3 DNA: TGTGCCTTCTGTTTTGAGCGGGAGAACACCAGGGCCGGGGAGCTGTTTTTT.

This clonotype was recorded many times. CDR3: CASSQERTPYYEQYF. The CDR3 DNA is TGCGCCAGCAGCCAAGAAAGGACTCCCTACTACGAGCAGTACTTC. The gene calls are TRBV4-3 and TRBJ2-7, with D possibly matching TRBD2 (5 bases). The V end was cut by 0 bases, the J end by 3 bases, with 12 bases between. This CDR3 has 15 residues. Germline lookup yields CDR1 LGHNA and CDR2 YSLEER.

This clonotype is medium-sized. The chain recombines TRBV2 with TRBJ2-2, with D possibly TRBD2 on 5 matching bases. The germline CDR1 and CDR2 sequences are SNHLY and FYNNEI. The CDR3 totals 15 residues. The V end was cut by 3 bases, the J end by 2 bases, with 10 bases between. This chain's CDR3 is CASSDIGINTGELFF. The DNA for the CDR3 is TGTGCCAGCAGTGACATCGGGATAAACACCGGGGAGCTGTTTTTT.

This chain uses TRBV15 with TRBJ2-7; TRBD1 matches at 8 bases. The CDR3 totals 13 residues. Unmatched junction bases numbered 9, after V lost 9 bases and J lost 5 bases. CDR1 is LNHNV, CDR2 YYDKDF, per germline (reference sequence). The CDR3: CATSPGGRNEQYF. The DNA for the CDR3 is TGTGCCACTAGTCCAGGGGGCCGGAACGAGCAGTACTTC.